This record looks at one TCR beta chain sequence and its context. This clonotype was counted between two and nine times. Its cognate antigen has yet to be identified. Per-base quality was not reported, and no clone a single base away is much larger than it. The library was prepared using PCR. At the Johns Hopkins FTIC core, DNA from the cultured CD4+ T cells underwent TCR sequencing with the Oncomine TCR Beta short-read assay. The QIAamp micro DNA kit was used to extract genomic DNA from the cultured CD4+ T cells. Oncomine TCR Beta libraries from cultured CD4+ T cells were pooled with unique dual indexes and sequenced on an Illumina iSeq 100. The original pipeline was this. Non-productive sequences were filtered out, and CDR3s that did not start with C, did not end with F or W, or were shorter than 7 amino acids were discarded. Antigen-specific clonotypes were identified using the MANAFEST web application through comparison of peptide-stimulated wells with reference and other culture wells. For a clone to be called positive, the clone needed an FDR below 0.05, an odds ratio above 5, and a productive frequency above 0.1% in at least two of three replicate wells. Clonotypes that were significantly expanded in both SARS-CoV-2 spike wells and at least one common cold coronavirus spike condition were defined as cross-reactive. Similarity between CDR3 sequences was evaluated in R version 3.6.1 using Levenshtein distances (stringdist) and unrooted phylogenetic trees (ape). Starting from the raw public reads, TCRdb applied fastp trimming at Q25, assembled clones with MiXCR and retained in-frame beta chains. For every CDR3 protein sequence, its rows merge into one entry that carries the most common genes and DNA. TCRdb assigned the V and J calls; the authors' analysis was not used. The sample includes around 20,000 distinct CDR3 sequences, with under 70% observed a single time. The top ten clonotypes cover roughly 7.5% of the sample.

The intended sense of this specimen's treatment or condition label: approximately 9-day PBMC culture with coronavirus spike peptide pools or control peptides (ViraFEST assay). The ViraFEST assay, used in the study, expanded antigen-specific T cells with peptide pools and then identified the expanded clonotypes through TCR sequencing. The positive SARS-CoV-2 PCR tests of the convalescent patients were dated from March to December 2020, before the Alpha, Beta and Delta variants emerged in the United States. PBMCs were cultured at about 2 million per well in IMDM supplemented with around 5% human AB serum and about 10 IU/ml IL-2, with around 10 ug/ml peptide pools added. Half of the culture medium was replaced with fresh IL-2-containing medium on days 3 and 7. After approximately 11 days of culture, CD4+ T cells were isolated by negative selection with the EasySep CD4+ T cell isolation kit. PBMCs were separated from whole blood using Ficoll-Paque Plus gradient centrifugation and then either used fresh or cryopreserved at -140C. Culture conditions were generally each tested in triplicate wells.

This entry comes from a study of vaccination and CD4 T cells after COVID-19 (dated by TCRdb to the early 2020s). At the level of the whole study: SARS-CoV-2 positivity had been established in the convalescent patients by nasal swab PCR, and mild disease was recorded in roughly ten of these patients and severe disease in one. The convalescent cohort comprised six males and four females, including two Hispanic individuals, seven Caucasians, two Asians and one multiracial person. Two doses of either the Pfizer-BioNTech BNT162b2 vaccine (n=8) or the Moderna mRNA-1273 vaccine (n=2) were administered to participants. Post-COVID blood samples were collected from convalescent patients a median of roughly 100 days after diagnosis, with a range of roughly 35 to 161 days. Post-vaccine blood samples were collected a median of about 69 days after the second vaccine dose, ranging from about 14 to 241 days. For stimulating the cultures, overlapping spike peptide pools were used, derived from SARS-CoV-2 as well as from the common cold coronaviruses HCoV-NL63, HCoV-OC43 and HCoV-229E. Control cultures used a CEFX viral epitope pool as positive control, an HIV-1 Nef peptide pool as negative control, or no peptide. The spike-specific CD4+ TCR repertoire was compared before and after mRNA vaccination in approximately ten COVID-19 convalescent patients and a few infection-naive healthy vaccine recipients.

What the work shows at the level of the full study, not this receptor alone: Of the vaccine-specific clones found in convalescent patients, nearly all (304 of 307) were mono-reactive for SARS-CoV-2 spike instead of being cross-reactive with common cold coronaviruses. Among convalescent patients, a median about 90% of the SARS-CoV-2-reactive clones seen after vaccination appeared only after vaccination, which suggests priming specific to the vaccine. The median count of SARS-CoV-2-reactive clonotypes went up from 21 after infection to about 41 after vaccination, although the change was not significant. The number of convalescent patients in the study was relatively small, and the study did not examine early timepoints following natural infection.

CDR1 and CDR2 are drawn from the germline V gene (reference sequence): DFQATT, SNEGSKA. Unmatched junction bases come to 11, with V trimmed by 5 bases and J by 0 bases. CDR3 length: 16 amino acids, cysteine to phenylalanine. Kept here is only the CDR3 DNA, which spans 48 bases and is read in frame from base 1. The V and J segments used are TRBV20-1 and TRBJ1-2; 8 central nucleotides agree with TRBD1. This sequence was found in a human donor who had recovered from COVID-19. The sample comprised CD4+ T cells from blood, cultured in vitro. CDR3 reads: CSARGQGAQANYGYTF. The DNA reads TGCAGTGCTCGCGGACAGGGCGCCCAGGCTAACTATGGCTACACCTTC.